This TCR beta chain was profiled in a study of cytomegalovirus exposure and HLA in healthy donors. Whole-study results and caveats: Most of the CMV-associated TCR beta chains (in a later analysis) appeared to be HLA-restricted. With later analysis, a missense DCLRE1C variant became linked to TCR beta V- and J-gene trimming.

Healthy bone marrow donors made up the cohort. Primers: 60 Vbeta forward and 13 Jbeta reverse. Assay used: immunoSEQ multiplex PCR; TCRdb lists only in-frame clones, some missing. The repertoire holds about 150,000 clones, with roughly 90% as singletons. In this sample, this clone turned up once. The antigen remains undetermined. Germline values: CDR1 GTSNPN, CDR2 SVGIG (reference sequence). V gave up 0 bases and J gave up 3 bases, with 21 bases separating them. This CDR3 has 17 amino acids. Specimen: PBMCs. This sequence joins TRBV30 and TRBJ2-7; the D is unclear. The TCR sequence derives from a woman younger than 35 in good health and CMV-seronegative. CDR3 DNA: TGTGCCTGGAGTGTACCCCATAGACTGGTCGTAGACTACGAGCAGTACTTC. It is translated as CAWSVPHRLVVDYEQYF.